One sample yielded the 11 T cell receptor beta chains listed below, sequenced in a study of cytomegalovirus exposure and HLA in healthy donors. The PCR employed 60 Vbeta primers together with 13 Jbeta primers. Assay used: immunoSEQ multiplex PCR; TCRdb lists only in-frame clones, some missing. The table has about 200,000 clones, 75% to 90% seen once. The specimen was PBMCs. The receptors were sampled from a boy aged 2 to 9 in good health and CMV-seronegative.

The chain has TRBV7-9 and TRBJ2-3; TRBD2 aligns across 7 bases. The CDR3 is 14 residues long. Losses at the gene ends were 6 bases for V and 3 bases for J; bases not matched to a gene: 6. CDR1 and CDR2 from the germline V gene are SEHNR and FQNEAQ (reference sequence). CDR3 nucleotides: TGTGCCAGCAGTTTGGCGGGAGAGACAGATACGCAGTATTTT. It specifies CASSLAGETDTQYF. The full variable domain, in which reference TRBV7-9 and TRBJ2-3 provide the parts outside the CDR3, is DTGVSQNPRHKITKRGQNVTFRCDPISEHNRLYWYRQTLGQGPEFLTYFQNEAQLEKSRLLSDRFSAERPKGSFSTLEIQRTEQGDSAMYLCASSLAGETDTQYFGPGTRLTVL.

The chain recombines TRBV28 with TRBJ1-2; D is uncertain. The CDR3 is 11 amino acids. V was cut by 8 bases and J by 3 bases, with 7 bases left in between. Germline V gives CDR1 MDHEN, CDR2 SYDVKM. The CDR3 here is CASVRDYGYTF. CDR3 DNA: TGTGCCAGCGTCCGGGACTATGGCTACACCTTC.

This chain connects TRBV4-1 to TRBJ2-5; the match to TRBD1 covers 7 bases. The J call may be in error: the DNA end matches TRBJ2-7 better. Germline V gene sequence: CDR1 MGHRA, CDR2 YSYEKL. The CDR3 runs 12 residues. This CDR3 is CASSQTGYEQYF. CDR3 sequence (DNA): TGCGCCAGCAGCCAGACAGGGTACGAGCAGTACTTC.

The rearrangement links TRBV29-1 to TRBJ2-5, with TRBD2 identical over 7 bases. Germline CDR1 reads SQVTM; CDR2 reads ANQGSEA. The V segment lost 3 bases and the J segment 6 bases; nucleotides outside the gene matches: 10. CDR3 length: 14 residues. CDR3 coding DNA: TGCAGCGTTGAGGGACGGGGGGTTGGGAAGACCCAGTACTTC. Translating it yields CSVEGRGVGKTQYF.

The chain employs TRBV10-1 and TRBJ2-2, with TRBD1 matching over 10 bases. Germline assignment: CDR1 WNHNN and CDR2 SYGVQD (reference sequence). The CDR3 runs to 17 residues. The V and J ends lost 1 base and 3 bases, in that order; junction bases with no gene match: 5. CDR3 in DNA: TGCGCCAGCAGTGAGTTCCCCGGGACAGGGGACACCGGGGAGCTGTTTTTT. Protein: CASSEFPGTGDTGELFF.

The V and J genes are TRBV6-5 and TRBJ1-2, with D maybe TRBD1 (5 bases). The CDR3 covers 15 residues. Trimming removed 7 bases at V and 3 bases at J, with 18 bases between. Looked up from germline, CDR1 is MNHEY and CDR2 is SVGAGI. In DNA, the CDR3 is TGTGCCAGCAAGTATACCCAGGGCAGTCACTATGGCTACACCTTC. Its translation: CASKYTQGSHYGYTF.

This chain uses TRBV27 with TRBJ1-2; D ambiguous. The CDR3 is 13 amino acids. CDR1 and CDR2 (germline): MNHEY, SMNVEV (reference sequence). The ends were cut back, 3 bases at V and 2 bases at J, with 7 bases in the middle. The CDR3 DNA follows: TGTGCCAGCAGTTTCACGGTCAACTATGGCTACACCTTC. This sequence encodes CASSFTVNYGYTF.

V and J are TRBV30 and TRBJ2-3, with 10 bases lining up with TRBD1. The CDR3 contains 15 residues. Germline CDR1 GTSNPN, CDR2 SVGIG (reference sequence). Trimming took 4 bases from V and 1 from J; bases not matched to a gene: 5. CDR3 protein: CAWTPGTGGTDTQYF. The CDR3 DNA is TGTGCCTGGACCCCCGGGACAGGGGGCACAGATACGCAGTATTTT.

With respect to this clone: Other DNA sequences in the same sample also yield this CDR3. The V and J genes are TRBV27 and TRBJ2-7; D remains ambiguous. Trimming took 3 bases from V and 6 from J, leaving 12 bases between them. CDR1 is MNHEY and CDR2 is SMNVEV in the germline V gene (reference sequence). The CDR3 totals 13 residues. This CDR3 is CASSFGTGAEQYF. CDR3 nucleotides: TGTGCCAGCAGTTTTGGTACGGGTGCCGAGCAGTACTTC.

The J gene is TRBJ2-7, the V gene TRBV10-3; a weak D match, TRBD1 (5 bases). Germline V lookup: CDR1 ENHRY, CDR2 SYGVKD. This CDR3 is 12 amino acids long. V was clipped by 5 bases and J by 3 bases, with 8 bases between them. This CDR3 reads CAISQGSYEQYF. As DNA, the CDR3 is TGTGCCATCAGTCAGGGAAGCTACGAGCAGTACTTC.

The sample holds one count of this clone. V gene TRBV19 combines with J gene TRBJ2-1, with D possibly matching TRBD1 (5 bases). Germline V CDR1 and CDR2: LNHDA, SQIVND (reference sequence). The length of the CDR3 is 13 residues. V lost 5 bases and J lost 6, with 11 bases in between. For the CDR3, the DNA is TGTGCCAGTAGTGAAGGGGTTTCCAATGAGCAGTTCTTC. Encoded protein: CASSEGVSNEQFF.